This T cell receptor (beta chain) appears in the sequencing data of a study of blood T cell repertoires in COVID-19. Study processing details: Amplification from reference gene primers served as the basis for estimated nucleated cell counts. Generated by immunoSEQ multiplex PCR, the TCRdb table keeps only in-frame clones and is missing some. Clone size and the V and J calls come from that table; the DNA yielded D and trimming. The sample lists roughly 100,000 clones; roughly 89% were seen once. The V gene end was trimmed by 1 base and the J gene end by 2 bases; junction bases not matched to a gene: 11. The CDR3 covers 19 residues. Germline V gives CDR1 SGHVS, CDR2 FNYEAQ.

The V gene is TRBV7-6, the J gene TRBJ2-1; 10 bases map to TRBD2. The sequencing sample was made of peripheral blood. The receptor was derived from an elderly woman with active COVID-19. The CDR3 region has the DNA TGTGCCAGCAGCTTAGAGGGGGGAGGACTAGCGGAAACCTACAATGAGCAGTTCTTC. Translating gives CASSLEGGGLAETYNEQFF. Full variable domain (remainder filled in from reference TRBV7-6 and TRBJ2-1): GAGVSQSPRYKVTKRGQDVALRCDPISGHVSLYWYRQALGQGPEFLTYFNYEAQQDKSGLPNDRFSAERPEGSISTLTIQRTEQRDSAMYRCASSLEGGGLAETYNEQFFGPGTRLTVL.